This TCR beta chain was identified during a study of Graves' ophthalmopathy and Graves' hyperthyroidism. Germline V CDR1 and CDR2: SQVTM, ANQGSEA. This CDR3 has 16 amino acids. The germline V and J ends were trimmed by 5 bases and 0 bases, with 18 bases remaining between them. Patients were left out if they had other autoimmune diseases, uncontrolled infections, pregnancy or lactation. Diagnostic conclusions were grounded in clinical symptoms, serum thyroxine, TRAb, thyroid ultrasound and orbital computed tomography. The PBMCs used were ones drawn from about 9.2 ml of fresh peripheral blood. Transcripts of RNA were the source for amplifying TCR beta CDR3 regions. The workflow started with a first-round RT-PCR run with HTBI primers and then moved on to a second-round multiplex PCR. One entry per CDR3 protein, called by TCRdb with MiXCR from the multiplex PCR reads. Among hundreds of thousands of distinct CDR3 sequences, roughly two fifths were seen once, and the ten largest hold approximately 43%.

The receptor was isolated from an adult man with Graves' ophthalmopathy. This chain joins TRBV29-1 and TRBJ2-3; the D is unclear. Sequencing used peripheral blood. The chain's CDR3 is CSVPAFEGLSTDTQYF. The CDR3 DNA sequence: TGCAGCGTTCCGGCCTTTGAAGGGCTCAGCACAGATACGCAGTATTTT.